The source of this T cell receptor beta chain is a study of STAT5B mutations in CD4+ large granular lymphocyte leukemia. Findings and caveats of the study: Without HLA matching, higher CD4+ than CD8+ T-LGLL clonality could reflect small sample size. Compared with healthy controls (2/35), patient top clones favored TRBV06 (8/27).

Concerning this clone itself: Antigen unknown.

The data were produced by immunoSEQ multiplex PCR, yet TCRdb's version contains in-frame clones alone and is incomplete. In the table there are tens of thousands of clones, less than 75% of which are singletons. The CDR3 is 15 residues long. The sample consisted of CD4+ T cells from blood buffy coats. The receptor was isolated from a human donor in good health. The chain employs TRBV1 and TRBJ1-1. TRBV1 counts as a pseudogene. CDR3 sequence: CTSSQVGTFRCEAFF. CDR3 DNA: TGCACCAGCAGCCAAGTCGGAACTTTCAGATGTGAAGCTTTCTTT.